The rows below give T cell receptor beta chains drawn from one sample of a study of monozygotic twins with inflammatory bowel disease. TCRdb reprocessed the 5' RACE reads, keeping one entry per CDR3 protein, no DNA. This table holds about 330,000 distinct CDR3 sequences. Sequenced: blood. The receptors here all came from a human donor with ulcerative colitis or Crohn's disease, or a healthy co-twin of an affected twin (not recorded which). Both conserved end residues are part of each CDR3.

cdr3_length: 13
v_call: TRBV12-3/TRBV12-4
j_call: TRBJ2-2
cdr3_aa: CAIEQDNTGELFF

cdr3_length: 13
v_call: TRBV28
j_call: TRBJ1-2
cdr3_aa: CASSFRVNYGYTF

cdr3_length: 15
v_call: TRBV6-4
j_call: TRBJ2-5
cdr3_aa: CASSTTSGAQETQYF

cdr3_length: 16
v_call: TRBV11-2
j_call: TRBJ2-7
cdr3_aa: CASSSTPDVSSYEQYF

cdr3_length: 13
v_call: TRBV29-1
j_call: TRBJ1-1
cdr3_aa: CSVGGTVTLEAFF

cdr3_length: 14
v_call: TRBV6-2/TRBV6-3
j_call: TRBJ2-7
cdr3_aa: CASSYRSGAYEQYF

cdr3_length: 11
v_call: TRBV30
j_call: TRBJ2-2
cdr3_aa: CAWLNTGELFF

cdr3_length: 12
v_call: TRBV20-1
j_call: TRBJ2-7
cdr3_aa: CSAASEIYEQYF

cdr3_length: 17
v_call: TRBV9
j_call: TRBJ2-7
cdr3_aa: CASSPRTGNTWGDEQYF

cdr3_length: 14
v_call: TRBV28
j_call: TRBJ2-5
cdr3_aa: CASIPWGAQETQYF

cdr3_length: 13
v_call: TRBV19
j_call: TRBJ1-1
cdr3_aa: CASSIWGNTEAFF

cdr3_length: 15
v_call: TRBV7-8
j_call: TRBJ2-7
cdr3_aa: CASTRGSGRSYEQYF

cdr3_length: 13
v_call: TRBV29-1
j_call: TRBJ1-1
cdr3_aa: CSVAGEGNTEAFF

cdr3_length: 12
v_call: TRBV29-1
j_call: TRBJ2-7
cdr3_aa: CSVGTGSYEQYF

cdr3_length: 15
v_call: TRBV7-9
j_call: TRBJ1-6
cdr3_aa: CASSIDGGPFSHLHF

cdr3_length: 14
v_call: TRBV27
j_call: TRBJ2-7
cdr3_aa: CASSPTAQAYEQYF

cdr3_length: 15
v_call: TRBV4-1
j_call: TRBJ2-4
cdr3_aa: CASSQDAVAKNIQYF

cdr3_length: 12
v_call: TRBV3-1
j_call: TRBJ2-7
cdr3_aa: CASSQDAYEQYF

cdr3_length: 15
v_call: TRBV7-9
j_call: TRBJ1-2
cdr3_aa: CASSLETGVGYGYTF

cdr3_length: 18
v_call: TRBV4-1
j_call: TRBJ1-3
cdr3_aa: CASSQEGTGPNSGNTIYF

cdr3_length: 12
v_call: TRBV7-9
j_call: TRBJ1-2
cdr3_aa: CASSFREDGYTF

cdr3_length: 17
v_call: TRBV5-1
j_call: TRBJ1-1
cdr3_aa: CASSTGAQNYMNTEAFF

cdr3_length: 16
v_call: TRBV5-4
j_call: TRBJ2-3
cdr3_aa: CASSLGSRGSTDTQYF

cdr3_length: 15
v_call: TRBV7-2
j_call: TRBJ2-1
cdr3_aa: CASSLGDRENGEQFF

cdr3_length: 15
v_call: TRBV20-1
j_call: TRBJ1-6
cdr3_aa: CSASYGSSYNSPLHF

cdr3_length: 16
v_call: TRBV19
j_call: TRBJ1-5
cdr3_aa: CASSRPPGQPNQPQHF

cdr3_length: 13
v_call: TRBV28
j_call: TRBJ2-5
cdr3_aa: CASLAGGQETLYF

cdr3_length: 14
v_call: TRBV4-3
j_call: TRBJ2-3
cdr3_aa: CASSQDKGTDTQYF

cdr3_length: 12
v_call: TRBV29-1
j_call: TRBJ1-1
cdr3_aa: CSVGGGNTEAFF

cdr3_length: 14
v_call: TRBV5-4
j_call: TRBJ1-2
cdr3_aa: CASSPETGAYGYTF

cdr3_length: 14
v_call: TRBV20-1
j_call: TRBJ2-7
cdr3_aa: CSATPSGRAREQYF

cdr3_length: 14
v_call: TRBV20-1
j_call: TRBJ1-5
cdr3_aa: CGVTWDRNYQPQHF

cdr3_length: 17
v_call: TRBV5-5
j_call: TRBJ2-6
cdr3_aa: CASSPGTSFSGANVLTF

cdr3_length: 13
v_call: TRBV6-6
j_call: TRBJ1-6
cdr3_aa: CASTNRDNSPLHF

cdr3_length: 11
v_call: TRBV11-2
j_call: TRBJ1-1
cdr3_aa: CASSQRDVTFF

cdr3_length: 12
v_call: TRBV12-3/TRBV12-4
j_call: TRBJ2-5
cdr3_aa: CASSFREETQYF

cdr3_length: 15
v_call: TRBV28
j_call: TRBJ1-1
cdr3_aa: CASNFQGVRNTEAFF

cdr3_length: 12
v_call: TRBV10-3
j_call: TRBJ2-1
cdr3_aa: CAIHSQYNEQFF

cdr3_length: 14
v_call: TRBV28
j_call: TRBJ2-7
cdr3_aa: CATHQASGRYEQYF

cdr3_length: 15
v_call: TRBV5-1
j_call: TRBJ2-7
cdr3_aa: CASSSIDREAYEQYF

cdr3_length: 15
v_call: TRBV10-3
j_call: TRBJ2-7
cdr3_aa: CATLQGNSYSHEQYF

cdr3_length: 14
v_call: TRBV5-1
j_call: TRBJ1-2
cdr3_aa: CASSLLSESGGYTF

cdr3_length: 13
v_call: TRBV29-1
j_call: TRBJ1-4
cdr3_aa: CSVTPGPSEKLFF

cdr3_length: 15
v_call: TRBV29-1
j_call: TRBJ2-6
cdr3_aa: CSVVGLGSGANVLTF

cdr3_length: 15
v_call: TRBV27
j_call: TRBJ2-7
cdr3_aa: CASSLPPGVPYEQYF

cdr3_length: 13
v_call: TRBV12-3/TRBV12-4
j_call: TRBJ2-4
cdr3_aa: CASSDRNKNIQYF

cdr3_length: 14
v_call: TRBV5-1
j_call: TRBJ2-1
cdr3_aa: CASSSQGNGNEQFF

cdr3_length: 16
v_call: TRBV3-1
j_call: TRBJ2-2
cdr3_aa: CASSPHSRGGTGELFF

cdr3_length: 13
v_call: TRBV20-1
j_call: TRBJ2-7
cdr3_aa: CSARAGGLYEQYF

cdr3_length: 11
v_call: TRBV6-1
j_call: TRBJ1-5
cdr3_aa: CASREGQPQHF

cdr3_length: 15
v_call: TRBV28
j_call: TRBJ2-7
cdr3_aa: CASSQHRKGSYEQYF

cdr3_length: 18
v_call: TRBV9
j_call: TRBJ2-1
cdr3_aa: CASSASALASLGNNEQFF